The rows below give T cell receptor beta chains drawn from one sample of a study of T cells in Graves' hyperthyroidism and ophthalmopathy. TCRdb processed the multiplex PCR reads anew with MiXCR; each CDR3 protein has one entry. This sample has some 700,000 distinct CDR3 sequences, with approximately 15% found just once. The sequenced material came from blood. These receptors all stem from a man aged 50-59 years with Graves' hyperthyroidism. The CDR3 runs from the conserved cysteine through the conserved F or W. A D gene is named only where the DNA matches it firmly. Rows give clone size only sometimes, using once, few, many, or a class for an expanded clone.

D: -; size: -; V: TRBV11-2; J: TRBJ2-5; CDR3: CTNSLSGQAGRQETQYF; DNA: TGTACCAACAGCTTATCGGGCCAGGCGGGCCGCCAAGAGACCCAGTACTTC
D: TRBD2; size: few; V: TRBV30; J: TRBJ2-7; CDR3: CAWSPSGGLRDEQYF; DNA: TGTGCCTGGAGTCCTTCGGGGGGGTTAAGGGACGAGCAGTACTTC
D: -; size: few; V: TRBV18; J: TRBJ1-3; CDR3: CASSPQDPKTGNTIYF; DNA: TGTGCCAGCTCACCACAGGACCCTAAGACTGGAAACACCATATATTTT
D: -; size: few; V: TRBV15; J: TRBJ1-5; CDR3: CATSRDGPFGHEPQHF; DNA: TGTGCCACCAGCAGAGATGGCCCCTTCGGACACGAGCCCCAGCATTTT
D: -; size: -; V: TRBV11-2; J: TRBJ1-3; CDR3: CASSWVVSGNTIYF; DNA: TGTGCCAGCAGCTGGGTAGTTTCTGGAAACACCATATATTTT
D: TRBD2; size: few; V: TRBV5-6; J: TRBJ2-7; CDR3: CASSLAGSGYYEQYF; DNA: TGTGCCAGCAGCTTGGCGGGTAGCGGGTATTACGAGCAGTACTTC
D: -; size: -; V: TRBV7-3; J: TRBJ2-7; CDR3: CASSRAGGEQYF; DNA: TGTGCCAGCAGCCGCGCGGGTGGCGAGCAGTACTTC
D: TRBD1; size: -; V: TRBV7-9; J: TRBJ2-7; CDR3: CASTTGTETYEQYF; DNA: TGTGCCAGCACCACGGGGACAGAGACCTACGAGCAGTACTTC
D: -; size: few; V: TRBV3-1; J: TRBJ2-1; CDR3: CASSRQARGPYNEQFF; DNA: TGTGCCAGCAGCCGACAAGCTAGGGGACCCTACAATGAGCAGTTCTTC
D: TRBD1; size: -; V: TRBV5-1; J: TRBJ2-2; CDR3: CASSWETGSTGELFF; DNA: TGCGCCAGCAGCTGGGAGACAGGGAGTACCGGGGAGCTGTTTTTT
D: TRBD2; size: few; V: TRBV18; J: TRBJ2-7; CDR3: CASSPPGGRRELIEQYF; DNA: TGTGCCAGCTCACCCCCCGGGGGTCGGCGGGAGTTAATCGAGCAGTACTTC
D: -; size: many; V: TRBV7-6; J: TRBJ1-1; CDR3: CASSPLEGGNTEAFF; DNA: TGTGCCAGCAGCCCCCTCGAGGGGGGAAACACTGAAGCTTTCTTT
D: TRBD1; size: many; V: TRBV28; J: TRBJ2-7; CDR3: CASSSIGQGGSYEQYF; DNA: TGTGCCAGCAGTTCAATAGGACAGGGGGGCTCCTACGAGCAGTACTTC
D: -; size: many; V: TRBV27; J: TRBJ1-6; CDR3: CASSITGKNSPLHF; DNA: TGCGCCAGCAGTATAACAGGGAAAAATTCACCCCTCCACTTT
D: -; size: -; V: TRBV3-1; J: TRBJ1-2; CDR3: CASSQNRSITAGEGGYTF; DNA: TGTGCCAGCAGCCAAAACCGGTCGATCACGGCAGGGGAAGGCGGCTACACCTTC
D: -; size: many; V: TRBV28; J: TRBJ2-7; CDR3: CASSASWSATSYEQYF; DNA: TGTGCCAGCAGTGCCTCGTGGTCCGCGACCTCCTACGAGCAGTACTTC
D: -; size: few; V: TRBV20-1; J: TRBJ2-3; CDR3: CSAREGTSSTDTQYF; DNA: TGCAGTGCTAGAGAGGGGACCAGTAGCACAGATACGCAGTATTTT
D: -; size: -; V: TRBV4-3; J: TRBJ2-7; CDR3: CASSQGDGSYEQYF; DNA: TGCGCCAGCAGCCAAGGGGACGGTTCCTACGAGCAGTACTTC
D: -; size: many; V: TRBV6-6; J: TRBJ2-2; CDR3: CASSYSTDTGELFF; DNA: TGTGCCAGCAGTTACTCGACAGACACCGGGGAGCTGTTTTTT
D: -; size: few; V: TRBV28; J: TRBJ1-1; CDR3: CASRPSGSLGTEAFF; DNA: TGTGCCAGCAGACCCTCCGGGTCCCTTGGGACTGAAGCTTTCTTT
D: TRBD1; size: many; V: TRBV28; J: TRBJ2-1; CDR3: CASSFQRTGTYNEQFF; DNA: TGTGCCAGCAGTTTCCAGCGGACAGGTACCTACAATGAGCAGTTCTTC
D: -; size: many; V: TRBV6-6; J: TRBJ1-1; CDR3: CASSYDGDRGSEAFF; DNA: TGTGCCAGCAGTTACGACGGAGACAGAGGGTCTGAAGCTTTCTTT
D: TRBD1; size: many; V: TRBV2; J: TRBJ1-2; CDR3: CASSMGQHYGYTF; DNA: TGTGCCAGCAGTATGGGACAGCACTATGGCTACACCTTC
D: -; size: -; V: TRBV29-1; J: TRBJ2-1; CDR3: CSVEEGAYNEQFF; DNA: TGCAGCGTCGAGGAGGGGGCCTACAATGAGCAGTTCTTC
D: TRBD2; size: many; V: TRBV20-1; J: TRBJ2-1; CDR3: CSAKSSGSINNEQFF; DNA: TGCAGTGCTAAGTCTAGCGGGAGTATCAACAATGAGCAGTTCTTC
D: TRBD1; size: few; V: TRBV7-9; J: TRBJ1-2; CDR3: CASSLEGGAGYTF; DNA: TGTGCCAGCAGCTTAGAAGGGGGCGCTGGCTACACCTTC
D: -; size: -; V: TRBV3-1; J: TRBJ2-1; CDR3: CASSQRGGRNEQFF; DNA: TGTGCCAGCAGCCAGAGGGGGGGGCGCAATGAGCAGTTCTTC
D: -; size: many; V: TRBV28; J: TRBJ2-7; CDR3: CASSLSRVFSYEQYF; DNA: TGTGCCAGCAGTTTATCCCGGGTTTTCTCTTACGAGCAGTACTTC
D: -; size: many; V: TRBV20-1; J: TRBJ1-1; CDR3: CSADRMNTEAFF; DNA: TGCAGTGCTGACAGAATGAACACTGAAGCTTTCTTT
D: TRBD2; size: few; V: TRBV20-1; J: TRBJ2-1; CDR3: CSARKTSGKYNEQFF; DNA: TGCAGTGCACGAAAGACTAGCGGGAAATACAATGAGCAGTTCTTC
D: TRBD2; size: -; V: TRBV19; J: TRBJ2-1; CDR3: CASSCSRESSYNEQFF; DNA: TGTGCCAGTAGCTGTTCGCGGGAGAGCTCCTACAATGAGCAGTTCTTC
D: -; size: -; V: TRBV30; J: TRBJ1-5; CDR3: CAWSVRVAGSNQPQHF; DNA: TGTGCCTGGAGTGTACGAGTGGCGGGGAGCAATCAGCCCCAGCATTTT
D: -; size: few; V: TRBV14; J: TRBJ1-2; CDR3: CASSPIGGEIYGYTF; DNA: TGTGCCAGCAGTCCGATCGGGGGCGAAATTTATGGCTACACCTTC
D: -; size: many; V: TRBV12-3/TRBV12-4; J: TRBJ1-5; CDR3: CASSPIGTSNQPQHF; DNA: TGTGCCAGCAGTCCAATCGGGACAAGCAATCAGCCCCAGCATTTT
D: -; size: few; V: TRBV20-1; J: TRBJ1-5; CDR3: CSAWDRDQPQHF; DNA: TGCAGTGCTTGGGACCGTGATCAGCCCCAGCATTTT
D: -; size: many; V: TRBV7-9; J: TRBJ2-7; CDR3: CASSLDVTGGYEQYF; DNA: TGTGCCAGCAGCTTAGACGTCACCGGAGGGTACGAGCAGTACTTC
D: TRBD2; size: few; V: TRBV7-8; J: TRBJ2-3; CDR3: CASSYGGGWNTDTQYF; DNA: TGTGCCAGCAGCTACGGGGGAGGGTGGAACACAGATACGCAGTATTTT
D: -; size: many; V: TRBV11-2; J: TRBJ2-5; CDR3: CASSLGRDPQETQYF; DNA: TGTGCCAGCAGCTTAGGCCGGGACCCCCAAGAGACCCAGTACTTC
D: -; size: few; V: TRBV20-1; J: TRBJ2-7; CDR3: CSSYRDSYEQYF; DNA: TGCAGTTCATACAGGGACTCCTACGAGCAGTACTTC
D: -; size: -; V: TRBV25-1; J: TRBJ1-4; CDR3: CASSTPRDGEKLFF; DNA: TGTGCCAGCAGTACTCCTAGGGACGGGGAAAAACTGTTTTTT
D: -; size: many; V: TRBV27; J: TRBJ1-6; CDR3: CASLGGNSPLHF; DNA: TGTGCCAGCCTCGGGGGGAATTCACCCCTCCACTTT
D: -; size: many; V: TRBV2; J: TRBJ1-1; CDR3: CASSVNRGLNTEAFF; DNA: TGTGCCAGCAGTGTAAACAGAGGCCTGAACACTGAAGCTTTCTTT
D: TRBD2; size: many; V: TRBV7-8; J: TRBJ2-1; CDR3: CASSLGRERNYNEQFF; DNA: TGTGCCAGCAGCTTAGGGCGGGAGCGAAATTACAATGAGCAGTTCTTC
D: -; size: -; V: TRBV4-1; J: TRBJ2-7; CDR3: CASSQENNYEQYF; DNA: TGCGCCAGCAGCCAAGAGAATAACTACGAGCAGTACTTC
D: TRBD1; size: few; V: TRBV25-1; J: TRBJ1-1; CDR3: CASRQGVTEAFF; DNA: TGTGCCAGCAGACAGGGGGTGACTGAAGCTTTCTTT
D: -; size: few; V: TRBV29-1; J: TRBJ2-6; CDR3: CSVERVSGANVLTF; DNA: TGCAGCGTTGAACGAGTAAGTGGGGCCAACGTCCTGACTTTC
D: -; size: -; V: TRBV2; J: TRBJ1-2; CDR3: CASSEGDSVGYGYTF; DNA: TGTGCCAGCAGTGAAGGAGACAGTGTAGGCTATGGCTACACCTTC
D: -; size: many; V: TRBV6-1; J: TRBJ1-1; CDR3: CASSRTESLNTEAFF; DNA: TGTGCCAGCAGTCGAACAGAGTCCCTGAACACTGAAGCTTTCTTT
D: -; size: few; V: TRBV29-1; J: TRBJ1-1; CDR3: CSAEGGDTEAFF; DNA: TGCAGCGCCGAGGGGGGGGACACTGAAGCTTTCTTT
D: TRBD2; size: many; V: TRBV29-1; J: TRBJ2-7; CDR3: CSVEGWGSGRSYEQYF; DNA: TGCAGCGTTGAAGGATGGGGTAGCGGGAGGTCCTACGAGCAGTACTTC
D: -; size: -; V: TRBV5-1; J: TRBJ1-5; CDR3: CASSLEGINQPQHF; DNA: TGCGCCAGCAGCTTGGAAGGGATTAATCAGCCCCAGCATTTT